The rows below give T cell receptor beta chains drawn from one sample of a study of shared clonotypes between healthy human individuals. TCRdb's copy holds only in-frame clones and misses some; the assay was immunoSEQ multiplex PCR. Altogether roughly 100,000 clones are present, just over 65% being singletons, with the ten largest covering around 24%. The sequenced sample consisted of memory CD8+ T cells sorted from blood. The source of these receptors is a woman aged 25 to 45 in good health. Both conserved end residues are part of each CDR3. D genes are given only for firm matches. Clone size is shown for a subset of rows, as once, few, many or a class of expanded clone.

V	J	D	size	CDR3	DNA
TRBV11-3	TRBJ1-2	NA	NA	CASSLGSGTVGGYTF	TGTGCCAGCAGCTTAGGCTCGGGCACGGTAGGTGGCTACACCTTC
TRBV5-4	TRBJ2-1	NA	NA	CASSPTGYNEQFF	TGTGCCAGCAGCCCGACAGGATACAATGAGCAGTTCTTC
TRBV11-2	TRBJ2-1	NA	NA	CASSDREGYNEQFF	TGTGCCAGCAGCGACAGGGAGGGATACAATGAGCAGTTCTTC
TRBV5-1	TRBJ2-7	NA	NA	CASRSHRETYEQYF	TGCGCCAGCAGAAGCCACAGGGAAACCTACGAGCAGTACTTC
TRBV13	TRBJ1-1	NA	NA	CASSLSLRLGEAFF	TGTGCCAGCAGCCTTTCTTTGAGGCTGGGTGAAGCTTTCTTT
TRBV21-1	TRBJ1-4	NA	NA	CATQKGREKLFF	TGTGCCACCCAAAAGGGCAGGGAAAAACTGTTTTTT
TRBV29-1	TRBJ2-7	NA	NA	CSVALGRVGYEQYF	TGCAGCGTTGCCCTGGGCAGGGTTGGTTACGAGCAGTACTTC
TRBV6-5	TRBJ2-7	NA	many	CATGWTPYPYEQYF	TGTGCCACCGGATGGACACCTTACCCCTACGAGCAGTACTTC
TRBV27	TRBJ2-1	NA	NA	CASSFLQGLNNEQFF	TGTGCCAGCAGTTTCTTACAGGGTCTGAACAATGAGCAGTTCTTC
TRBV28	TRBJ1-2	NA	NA	CASGWHRANYGYTF	TGTGCCAGCGGGTGGCATCGAGCTAACTATGGCTACACCTTC
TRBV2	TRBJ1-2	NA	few	CASGAGSGYTF	TGTGCCAGCGGGGCAGGGTCCGGCTACACCTTC
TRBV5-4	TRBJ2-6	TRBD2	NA	CASSPRTTSGRSGANVLTF	TGTGCCAGCAGCCCGCGAACAACTAGCGGGAGATCTGGGGCCAACGTCCTGACTTTC
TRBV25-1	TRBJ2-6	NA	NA	CASSEQDASSGANVLTF	TGTGCCAGCAGTGAACAGGACGCTAGCTCTGGGGCCAACGTCCTGACTTTC
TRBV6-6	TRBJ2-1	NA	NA	CASSSPWVQAIDEQFF	TGTGCCAGCAGTTCCCCTTGGGTCCAAGCGATAGATGAGCAGTTCTTC
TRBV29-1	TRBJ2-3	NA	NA	CSLMGYERDTQYF	TGCAGCCTAATGGGGTACGAGAGGGATACGCAGTATTTT
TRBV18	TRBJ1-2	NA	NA	CASSEGFSYGYTF	TGTGCCAGCTCAGAAGGGTTTTCCTATGGCTACACCTTC
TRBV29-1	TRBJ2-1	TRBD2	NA	CSARGGQGGEQFF	TGCAGCGCCCGGGGAGGGCAGGGCGGCGAGCAGTTCTTC
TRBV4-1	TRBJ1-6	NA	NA	CASSQDRSSPLHF	TGCGCCAGCAGCCAAGATCGAAGCTCACCCCTCCACTTT
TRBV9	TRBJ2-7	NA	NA	CASSQWESSYEQYF	TGTGCCAGCAGCCAATGGGAGAGCTCCTACGAGCAGTACTTC
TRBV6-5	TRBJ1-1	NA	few	CASWGYHGEAFF	TGTGCCAGCTGGGGATATCACGGTGAAGCTTTCTTT
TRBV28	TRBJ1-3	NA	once	CASNAFTGSGNTIYF	TGTGCCAGCAATGCCTTTACGGGCTCTGGAAACACCATATATTTT
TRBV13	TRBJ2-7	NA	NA	CASSWGHGSSYEQYF	TGTGCCAGCAGCTGGGGGCACGGGAGCTCCTACGAGCAGTACTTC
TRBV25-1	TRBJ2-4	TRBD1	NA	CASSAGDRDNIQYF	TGTGCCAGCAGTGCTGGGGACAGGGATAACATTCAGTACTTC
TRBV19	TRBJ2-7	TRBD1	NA	CASSPYRGRSYEQYF	TGTGCCAGTAGTCCTTACAGGGGTCGTTCTTACGAGCAGTACTTC
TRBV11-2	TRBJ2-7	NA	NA	CASSGGGAGAYEQYF	TGTGCCAGCAGCGGAGGGGGGGCCGGCGCCTACGAGCAGTACTTC
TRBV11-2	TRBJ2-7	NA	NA	CASSLPAAGYEQYF	TGTGCCAGCAGCTTACCAGCGGCTGGCTACGAGCAGTACTTC
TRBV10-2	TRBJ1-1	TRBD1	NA	CASRHRGRRSEAFF	TGCGCCAGCAGACACAGGGGGCGCCGGTCTGAAGCTTTCTTT
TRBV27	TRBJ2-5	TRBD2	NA	CASSPTRGVRQETQYF	TGTGCCAGCAGTCCCACCCGGGGGGTTCGTCAGGAGACCCAGTACTTC
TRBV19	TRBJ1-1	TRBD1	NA	CASSLGQGVTEAFF	TGTGCCAGTAGCTTGGGACAGGGGGTCACTGAAGCTTTCTTT
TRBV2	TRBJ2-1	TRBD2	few	CARTSPLANEQFF	TGTGCCAGGACTAGCCCCCTCGCCAATGAGCAGTTCTTC
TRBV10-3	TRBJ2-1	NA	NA	CAINPGGGRYNEQFF	TGTGCCATCAACCCGGGAGGGGGCCGGTACAATGAGCAGTTCTTC
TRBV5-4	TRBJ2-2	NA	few	CASSFGTHNTGELFF	TGTGCCAGCAGCTTCGGGACTCATAACACCGGGGAGCTGTTTTTT
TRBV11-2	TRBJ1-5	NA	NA	CASSLHNSNQPQHF	TGTGCCAGCAGCTTACACAATAGCAATCAGCCCCAGCATTTT
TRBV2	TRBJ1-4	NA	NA	CASSDPGTNPPWKEKLFF	TGTGCCAGCAGTGACCCCGGGACAAACCCCCCGTGGAAAGAAAAACTGTTTTTT
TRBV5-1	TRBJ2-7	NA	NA	CASSLGKGQQYF	TGCGCCAGCAGCCTTGGCAAAGGTCAGCAGTACTTC
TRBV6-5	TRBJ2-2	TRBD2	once	CASSLGLAAGELFF	TGTGCCAGCAGTTTAGGACTAGCGGCCGGGGAGCTGTTTTTT
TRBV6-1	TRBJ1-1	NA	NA	CASRVGTEAFF	TGTGCCAGCAGGGTTGGCACTGAAGCTTTCTTT
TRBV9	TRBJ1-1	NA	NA	CASSPQGNTEAFF	TGTGCCAGCAGCCCTCAGGGGAACACTGAAGCTTTCTTT
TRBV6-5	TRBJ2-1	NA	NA	CASSSPYQFGGNEQFF	TGTGCCAGCAGTTCCCCGTACCAGTTCGGTGGAAATGAGCAGTTCTTC
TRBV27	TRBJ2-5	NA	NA	CASSGLYGSRETQYF	TGTGCCAGCAGTGGACTATACGGTAGCCGCGAGACCCAGTACTTC